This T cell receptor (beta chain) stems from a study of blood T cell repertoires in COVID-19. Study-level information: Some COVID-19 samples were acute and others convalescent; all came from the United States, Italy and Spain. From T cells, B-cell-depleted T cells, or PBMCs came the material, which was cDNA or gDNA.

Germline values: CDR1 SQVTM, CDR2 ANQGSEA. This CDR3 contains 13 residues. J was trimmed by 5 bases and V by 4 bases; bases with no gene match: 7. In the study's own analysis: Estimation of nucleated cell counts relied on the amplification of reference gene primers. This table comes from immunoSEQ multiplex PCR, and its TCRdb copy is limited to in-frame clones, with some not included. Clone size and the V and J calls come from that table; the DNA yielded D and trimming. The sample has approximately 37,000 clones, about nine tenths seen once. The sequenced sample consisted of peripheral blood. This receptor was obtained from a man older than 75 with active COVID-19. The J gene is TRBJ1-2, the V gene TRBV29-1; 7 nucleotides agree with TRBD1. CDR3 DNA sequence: TGCAGCGTTGCTACAGGGGTTGGGTATGGCTACACCTTC. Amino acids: CSVATGVGYGYTF.